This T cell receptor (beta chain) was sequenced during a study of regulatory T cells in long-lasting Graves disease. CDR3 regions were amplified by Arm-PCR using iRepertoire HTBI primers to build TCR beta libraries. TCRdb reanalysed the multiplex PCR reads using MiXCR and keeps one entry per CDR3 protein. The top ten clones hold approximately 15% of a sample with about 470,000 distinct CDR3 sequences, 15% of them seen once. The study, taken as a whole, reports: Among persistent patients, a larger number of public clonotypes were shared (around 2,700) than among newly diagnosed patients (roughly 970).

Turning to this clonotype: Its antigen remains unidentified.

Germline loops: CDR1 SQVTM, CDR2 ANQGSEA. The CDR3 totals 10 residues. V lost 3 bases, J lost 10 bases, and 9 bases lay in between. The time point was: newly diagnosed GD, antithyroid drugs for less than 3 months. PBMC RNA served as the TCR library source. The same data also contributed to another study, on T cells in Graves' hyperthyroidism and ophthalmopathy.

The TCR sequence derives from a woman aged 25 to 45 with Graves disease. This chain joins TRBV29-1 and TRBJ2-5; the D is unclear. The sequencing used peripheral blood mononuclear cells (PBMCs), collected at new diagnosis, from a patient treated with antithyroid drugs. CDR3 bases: TGCAGCGTTGAGTTTGGGATCCAGTACTTC. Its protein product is CSVEFGIQYF.